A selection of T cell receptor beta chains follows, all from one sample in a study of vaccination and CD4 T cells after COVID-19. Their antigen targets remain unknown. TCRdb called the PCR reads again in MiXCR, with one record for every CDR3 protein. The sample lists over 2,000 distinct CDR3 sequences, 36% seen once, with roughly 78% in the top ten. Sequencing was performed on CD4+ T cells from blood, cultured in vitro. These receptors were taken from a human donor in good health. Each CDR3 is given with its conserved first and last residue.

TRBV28,CASSLEQAVNTEAFF
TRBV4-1,CASSRTREQVAVAQYF
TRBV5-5,CASSQQYATATDTQYF
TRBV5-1,CASSLRQGQETQYF
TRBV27,CASKQGARDRGETQYF
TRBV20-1,CSASSGKLAKNIQYF
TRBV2,CASTGTTFGGELFF
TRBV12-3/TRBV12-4,CATRGSSTDTQYF
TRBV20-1,CSASRPETYEQYF
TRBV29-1,CSVDVAQGSSGYTF
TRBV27,CASSHRDRVSYEQYF
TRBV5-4,CASSFGTGDYGYTF
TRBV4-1,CASSRGGIAGGGADTQYF
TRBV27,CASSFDRARNLEAFF
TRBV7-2,CASSQQPNTEAFF
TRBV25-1,CASRSHVPAGELFF
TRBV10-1,CASSVGLAGSSTDTQYF
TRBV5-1,CASSRGAANTEAFF
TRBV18,CASSTDPYEQYF
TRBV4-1,CASSQDKVWQGGYGYTF
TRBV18,CASSPPRTETQYF
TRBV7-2,CASSLSWTAGTF
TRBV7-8,CASSLRSGSGGDEQFF
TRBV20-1,CSARRGDIGGYTF
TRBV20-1,CSARLSGGAGSTDTQYF
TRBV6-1,CASRAQVNTGELFF
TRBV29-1,CSVEAGLGETQYF
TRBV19,CASSIGVPDSSYTF
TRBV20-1,CSATRDQGDTQYF